The next 31 T cell receptor beta chains were all read from a single sample in a study of vaccination and CD4 T cells after COVID-19. Sequencing of DNA taken from cultured CD4+ T cells relied on the Oncomine TCR Beta short-read assay. One entry per CDR3 protein results from TCRdb running MiXCR on the PCR reads. The sample holds around 26,000 distinct CDR3 sequences, roughly 70% seen once. Their recognized antigens are unknown. Treatment indicated: roughly nine-day PBMC culture with coronavirus spike peptide pools or control peptides (ViraFEST assay). The sample was CD4+ T cells from blood, cultured in vitro, taken after SARS-CoV-2 vaccination. These receptors were obtained from a human donor who received a COVID-19 vaccine.

This chain joins TRBV6-4 and TRBJ1-2, with D tentatively TRBD1 (6 bases). The CDR3 extends over 14 amino acids. The V and J ends lost 4 bases and 4 bases respectively, with 13 bases between them. CDR1 and CDR2 (germline): MRHNA, SNTAGT. The CDR3 is CASSADSQSYGYTF. The CDR3 region has the DNA TGTGCCAGCAGTGCGGACAGTCAGAGCTATGGCTACACCTTC.

This clonotype was found a few times. The genes are TRBV30 and TRBJ2-7; the D gene is possibly TRBD2 (5 bases). This CDR3 has 14 amino acids. Germline V CDR1 and CDR2: GTSNPN, SVGIG (reference sequence). V was clipped by 3 bases and J by 2 bases, with 14 bases between them. The CDR3 sequence: CAWSVKDGTYEQYF. CDR3 DNA: TGTGCCTGGAGCGTTAAAGACGGGACCTACGAGCAGTACTTC.

CDR3 amino acids: CASSMRGETQYF. The CDR3 region has the DNA TGTGCCAGTAGTATGAGGGGAGAGACCCAGTACTTC. V is TRBV19 and J is TRBJ2-5; D may match TRBD1 or TRBD2 (5 bases each). This CDR3 contains 12 residues. The germline V gene has CDR1 LNHDA and CDR2 SQIVND (reference sequence). The V end lost 3 bases, the J end lost 4 bases, and 6 bases lay between the germline ends.

This sequence joins TRBV24-1 and TRBJ2-7; weak D call: TRBD2 (6 bases). This CDR3 contains 14 residues. Germline V lookup: CDR1 KGHDR, CDR2 SFDVKD. V lost 2 bases and J 5 bases, leaving 12 bases between the germline ends. The DNA of the CDR3 is TGTGCCACCAGTGATTGGCAGGGAGGAGACGAGCAGTACTTC. This codes for CATSDWQGGDEQYF.

This chain uses TRBV20-1 with TRBJ1-5; 8 bases agree with TRBD1. V gave up 5 bases and J gave up 4 bases; unmatched junction bases: 1. Per the germline V gene, CDR1 is DFQATT and CDR2 is SNEGSKA (reference sequence). The CDR3 totals 12 residues. CDR3 region: CSADRGNQPQHF. CDR3 sequence (DNA): TGCAGTGCTGACAGGGGAAATCAGCCCCAGCATTTT.

This chain joins TRBV7-9 and TRBJ2-3; D tentatively reads TRBD1 or TRBD2 (5 bases each). Trimming removed 1 base from V and 2 bases from J, with 19 bases in between. There are 18 residues in the CDR3. Germline V CDR1 and CDR2: SEHNR, FQNEAQ (reference sequence). The CDR3 here is CASSLESFVSGTTDTQYF. CDR3 in DNA: TGTGCCAGCAGCTTAGAAAGTTTTGTTTCAGGGACCACAGATACGCAGTATTTT.

This sequence joins TRBV20-1 and TRBJ2-7; 9 bases map to TRBD1. Germline trimming cut 5 bases from V and 3 bases from J; bases unmatched to any gene: 5. CDR3 length equals 13 residues. Per germline, CDR1 DFQATT and CDR2 SNEGSKA (reference sequence). CDR3 bases: TGCAGTGCTCAAAGACAGGGGGTCTACGAGCAGTACTTC. It translates to CSAQRQGVYEQYF.

The chain carries TRBV19 and TRBJ1-5; the D is unclear. From germline, CDR1 is LNHDA and CDR2 SQIVND (reference sequence). V lost 9 bases and J 3 bases, leaving 6 bases between the germline ends. This CDR3 has 11 amino acids. CDR3 sequence (DNA): TGTGCCAGCAGCCTCAATCAGCCCCAGCATTTT. Amino acid sequence: CASSLNQPQHF. Using reference TRBV19 and TRBJ1-5 for the parts outside the CDR3, the full variable domain is DGGITQSPKYLFRKEGQNVTLSCEQNLNHDAMYWYRQDPGQGLRLIYYSQIVNDFQKGDIAEGYSVSREKKESFPLTVTSAQKNPTAFYLCASSLNQPQHFGDGTRLSIL.

The rearrangement links TRBV19 to TRBJ1-5; D gene unclear. Trimming removed 1 base from V and 1 base from J, with 14 bases in between. This CDR3 is 17 amino acids long. Germline V gene lookup returns CDR1 LNHDA and CDR2 SQIVND (reference sequence). The CDR3 bases are TGTGCCAGTAGTATAGCGCTCCCCTCAGCGAGCAATCAGCCCCAGCATTTT. This gives the protein CASSIALPSASNQPQHF.

This clonotype was recorded a few times. The J gene is TRBJ2-3, the V gene TRBV20-1; 7 bases are a match to TRBD2. The V gene's germline CDR1 is DFQATT and CDR2 SNEGSKA (reference sequence). V gave up 0 bases and J gave up 1 base; unmatched junction bases: 7. The CDR3 runs to 16 residues. This chain's CDR3 is CSARDTRSGGTDTQYF. CDR3 DNA sequence: TGCAGTGCTAGAGATACGCGCAGCGGGGGCACAGATACGCAGTATTTT.

The chain has TRBV20-1 and TRBJ1-4, with unresolved D. Trimming cost V 7 bases and J 6 bases, with 9 bases left between them. Looked up from germline, CDR1 is DFQATT and CDR2 is SNEGSKA (reference sequence). The CDR3 runs to 11 residues. CDR3 region: CSGTRDEKLFF. Here the CDR3 DNA reads TGCAGTGGTACGAGGGATGAAAAACTGTTTTTT.

This chain joins TRBV19 and TRBJ1-5; TRBD1 matches at 7 bases. Germline V lookup: CDR1 LNHDA, CDR2 SQIVND (reference sequence). The CDR3 totals 14 residues. V was clipped by 4 bases and J by 7 bases; unmatched bases: 7. CDR3 in DNA: TGTGCCAGTAGTACGACAGGGTCAGGACAGCCCCAGCATTTT. Encoded protein: CASSTTGSGQPQHF.

The chain has TRBV4-1 and TRBJ2-3, with D maybe TRBD1 (5 bases). Germline assignment: CDR1 MGHRA and CDR2 YSYEKL. V was pared by 4 bases and J by 6 bases, with 23 bases between. The CDR3 sequence is 17 residues long. CDR3 sequence (DNA): TGCGCCAGCAGCCGCCTCTCCCAGGGTTCCCTTAATGATACGCAGTATTTT. Translation: CASSRLSQGSLNDTQYF.

The gene calls are TRBV12-3 or TRBV12-4 and TRBJ1-1, with 9 bases fitting TRBD1. V lost 7 bases and J lost 1; bases outside the gene matches: 4. CDR3 length: 14 residues. The CDR3 region is CASTLTGGNTEAFF. The CDR3 DNA sequence: TGTGCCAGCACCTTGACAGGGGGGAACACTGAAGCTTTCTTT.

The rearrangement joins TRBV20-1 to TRBJ1-5; TRBD1 might be the D (5 bases). V shed 6 bases and J shed 9 bases, with 9 bases lying between them. Germline CDR1 reads DFQATT; CDR2 reads SNEGSKA (reference sequence). The CDR3 length is 10 residues. This CDR3 reads CSAGTRPQHF. CDR3 in DNA: TGCAGTGCCGGGACCAGGCCCCAGCATTTT.

The chain carries TRBV29-1 and TRBJ1-2, with D unresolved. The germline CDR1 and CDR2 sequences are SQVTM and ANQGSEA. With 4 bases removed from V and 2 bases from J, the gap between germline ends came to 8 bases. The CDR3 extends over 12 amino acids. The CDR3 loop is CSVVAGNYGYTF. DNA of the CDR3: TGCAGCGTTGTCGCAGGCAACTATGGCTACACCTTC.

The chain uses TRBV29-1 and TRBJ2-4; a weak D match, TRBD2 (5 bases). The CDR3 runs to 15 residues. The germline CDR1 and CDR2 sequences are SQVTM and ANQGSEA. Trimming took off 7 bases at V and 0 bases at J, with 16 bases between the two ends. The CDR3 bases are TGCAGCGCCGCGGGTGGTAATCTAGCCAAAAACATTCAGTACTTC. It yields the protein CSAAGGNLAKNIQYF.

This clonotype was seen a few times. The chain has TRBV7-2 and TRBJ2-5, with 9 bases aligning to TRBD2. Germline values: CDR1 SGHTA, CDR2 FQGNSA. Trimming at V came to 3 bases and at J to 4 bases, leaving 6 bases not matched to a gene. CDR3 length equals 15 residues. In DNA form, the CDR3 reads TGTGCCAGCAGCTTGAGGGCGGGGGGGCTAGAGACCCAGTACTTC. The encoded protein is CASSLRAGGLETQYF.

The J gene is TRBJ2-3, the V gene TRBV24-1; a possible D gene is TRBD2 (6 bases). V was cut by 6 bases and J by 3 bases, with 18 bases left in between. Germline loops: CDR1 KGHDR, CDR2 SFDVKD. CDR3 length equals 16 residues. The CDR3 DNA reads as TGTGCCACCAGTAAGCCAGGCGGGATGAGTACAGATACGCAGTATTTT. Its translation: CATSKPGGMSTDTQYF.

The chain recombines TRBV15 with TRBJ1-2, with 7 bases matching TRBD1. The CDR3 covers 16 residues. Trimming cost V 0 bases and J 0 bases; bases outside gene matches: 4. The germline V gene has CDR1 LNHNV and CDR2 YYDKDF (reference sequence). CDR3 protein: CATSRDRDSSNYGYTF. CDR3 DNA sequence: TGTGCCACCAGCAGAGATCGGGACAGTTCTAACTATGGCTACACCTTC.

This rearrangement joins TRBV6-5 to TRBJ2-7; the match to TRBD1 covers 7 bases. Germline lookup yields CDR1 MNHEY and CDR2 SVGAGI. This CDR3 contains 16 residues. The trim removed 2 bases at V and 4 bases at J, leaving 11 bases unmatched. The CDR3: CASSYGTGAGGYEQYF. The DNA for the CDR3 is TGTGCCAGCAGTTACGGTACAGGGGCAGGGGGATACGAGCAGTACTTC.

The chain employs TRBV12-3 or TRBV12-4 and TRBJ2-5, with TRBD1 matching 10 bases. Germline trimming cut 1 base from V and 4 bases from J; bases unmatched to any gene: 0. CDR3 size: 14 residues. CDR3 sequence (DNA): TGTGCCAGCAGTTTAGGGACAGGGGGAGAGACCCAGTACTTC. It translates to CASSLGTGGETQYF.

V is TRBV12-3 or TRBV12-4 and J is TRBJ1-5, with D uncertain. The CDR3 has 16 residues. V gave up 3 bases and J gave up 4 bases, with 16 bases separating them. CDR3 sequence (DNA): TGTGCCAGCAGTTTGCCTGGGGTATTTAGGAATCAGCCCCAGCATTTT. It encodes CASSLPGVFRNQPQHF.

The chain joins TRBV2 to TRBJ2-1; D is possibly TRBD1 (6 bases). The CDR3 contains 17 residues. The germline V gene has CDR1 SNHLY and CDR2 FYNNEI. V lost 6 bases and J 5 bases, leaving 23 bases between the germline ends. The DNA for the CDR3 is TGTGCCAGCAGCCGCCCTAGACAGGTCAGGTCCCACAATGAGCAGTTCTTC. It codes for CASSRPRQVRSHNEQFF.

This clonotype has just a few counts. V is TRBV6-1 and J is TRBJ1-2, with no clear D. Germline V lookup: CDR1 MNHNS, CDR2 SASEGT. Deletions cut 3 bases from V and 0 bases from J, with 11 bases between. This CDR3 has 15 amino acids. As DNA, the CDR3 is TGTGCCAGCAGTGAGGGAGGCAGCTCTAACTATGGCTACACCTTC. It encodes CASSEGGSSNYGYTF.

In its sample, this clonotype was seen once. The V gene is TRBV5-4, the J gene TRBJ1-6; D is unresolved. This CDR3 is 17 amino acids long. Germline loops: CDR1 SGHNT, CDR2 YYREEE (reference sequence). The ends were cut back, 0 bases at V and 0 bases at J, with 10 bases in the middle. The CDR3: CASSLDGGSSYNSPLHF. The CDR3 DNA is TGTGCCAGCAGCTTGGATGGAGGGAGCTCCTATAATTCACCCCTCCACTTT.

The J gene is TRBJ1-1, the V gene TRBV7-8; D remains unclear. The V gene's germline CDR1 is SGHVS and CDR2 FQNEAQ. The CDR3 sequence is 15 residues long. The germline V and J ends were trimmed by 1 base and 1 base, with 10 bases remaining between them. CDR3 sequence (DNA): TGTGCCAGCAGCTTAGAGGATTGGCAGAACACTGAAGCTTTCTTT. This codes for CASSLEDWQNTEAFF.

The V gene is TRBV27, the J gene TRBJ2-5, with D tentatively TRBD2 (5 bases). In germline, CDR1 is MNHEY, CDR2 SMNVEV (reference sequence). The CDR3 extends over 13 amino acids. V lost 3 bases, J lost 5 bases, and 10 bases lay in between. As DNA, the CDR3 is TGTGCCAGCAGTTTTCGGGGTGGGGAGACCCAGTACTTC. This gives the protein CASSFRGGETQYF.

The chain is built from TRBV28 and TRBJ2-5; TRBD1 might be the D (5 bases). The CDR3 has 13 amino acids. The V and J ends lost 3 bases and 13 bases respectively, with 18 bases between them. In germline, CDR1 is MDHEN, CDR2 SYDVKM. CDR3 sequence (DNA): TGTGCCAGCAGTTTCGGTGTGGACAACCATTCGTACTTC. Protein sequence: CASSFGVDNHSYF. The full variable domain, in which reference TRBV28 and TRBJ2-5 provide the parts outside the CDR3, is DVKVTQSSRYLVKRTGEKVFLECVQDMDHENMFWYRQDPGLGLRLIYFSYDVKMKEKGDIPEGYSVSREKKERFSLILESASTNQTSMYLCASSFGVDNHSYFGPGTRLLVL.

The gene calls are TRBV7-6 and TRBJ2-5; 8 nucleotides line up with TRBD2. The CDR3 is 14 residues long. Germline assignment: CDR1 SGHVS and CDR2 FNYEAQ. V dropped 0 bases and J dropped 5; count of bases not matched to a gene: 2. The chain's CDR3 is CASSLASGEETQYF. The CDR3 coding sequence is TGTGCCAGCAGCTTAGCTAGCGGGGAGGAGACCCAGTACTTC.

Only a few counts were recorded for this clonotype. CDR3 in DNA: TGTGCCACCAGAAAAGGGATCTATAGCAATCAGCCCCAGCATTTT. The encoded protein is CATRKGIYSNQPQHF. The V call is TRBV15, the J call TRBJ1-5; D remains unclear. The ends were cut back, 6 bases at V and 0 bases at J, with 12 bases in the middle. Per the germline V gene, CDR1 is LNHNV and CDR2 is YYDKDF (reference sequence). The CDR3 has 15 residues.